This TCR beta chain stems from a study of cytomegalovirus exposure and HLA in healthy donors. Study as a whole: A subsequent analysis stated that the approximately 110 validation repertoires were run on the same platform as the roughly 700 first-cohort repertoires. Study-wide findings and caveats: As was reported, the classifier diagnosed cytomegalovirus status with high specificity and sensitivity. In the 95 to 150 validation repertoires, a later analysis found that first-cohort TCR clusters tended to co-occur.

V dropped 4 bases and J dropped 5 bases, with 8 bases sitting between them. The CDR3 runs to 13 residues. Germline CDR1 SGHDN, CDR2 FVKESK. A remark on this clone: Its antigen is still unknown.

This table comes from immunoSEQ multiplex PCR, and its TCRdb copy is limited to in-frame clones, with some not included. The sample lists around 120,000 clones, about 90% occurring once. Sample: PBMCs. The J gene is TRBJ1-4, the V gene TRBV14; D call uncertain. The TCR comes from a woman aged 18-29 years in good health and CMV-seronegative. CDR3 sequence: CASSRALNEKLFF. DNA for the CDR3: TGTGCCAGCAGCCGGGCCTTAAATGAAAAACTGTTTTTT.